These T cell receptor beta chains were read from a single sample in a study of tumor-infiltrating lymphocytes in localized non-small cell lung cancer. Sequencing was performed with immunoSEQ multiplex PCR; in TCRdb, only in-frame clones are kept and a portion is missing. The sample has 12,000 to 15,000 clones; roughly 80% are singletons. Sequencing used lung tumor tissue. The receptors derive from a human donor with non-small cell lung cancer. CDR3s leave out the opening cysteine and the closing phenylalanine or tryptophan.

v_gene: TRBV11-3
CDR3aa: ASSLGLAGEREQY

v_gene: TRBV6-5
CDR3aa: ASSYDGPFEAF

v_gene: TRBV18
CDR3aa: ASSLGQGSDSPLH

v_gene: TRBV6-5
CDR3aa: ASKSSVSSYNEQF

v_gene: TRBV11-2
CDR3aa: ASSLVRGIIETQY

v_gene: TRBV6-5
CDR3aa: ASRPTWPGNQPQH

v_gene: TRBV2
CDR3aa: ASNAEREGSNEQF

v_gene: TRBV5-1
CDR3aa: ASSLARGGAVTQY

v_gene: TRBV6-4
CDR3aa: ASSEGTGAGELF

v_gene: TRBV28
CDR3aa: ASDDMGVGSEQF

v_gene: TRBV19
CDR3aa: ASSISGAVIIQY

v_gene: TRBV19
CDR3aa: ASSIKGQGRGYT

v_gene: TRBV19
CDR3aa: ASSGAGAFSEQF

v_gene: TRBV6-1
CDR3aa: ASSGAAGTGTPETEAF

v_gene: TRBV30
CDR3aa: AWSRQASGEQF

v_gene: TRBV7-8
CDR3aa: ASSLARKHKHRQGGNTGELF